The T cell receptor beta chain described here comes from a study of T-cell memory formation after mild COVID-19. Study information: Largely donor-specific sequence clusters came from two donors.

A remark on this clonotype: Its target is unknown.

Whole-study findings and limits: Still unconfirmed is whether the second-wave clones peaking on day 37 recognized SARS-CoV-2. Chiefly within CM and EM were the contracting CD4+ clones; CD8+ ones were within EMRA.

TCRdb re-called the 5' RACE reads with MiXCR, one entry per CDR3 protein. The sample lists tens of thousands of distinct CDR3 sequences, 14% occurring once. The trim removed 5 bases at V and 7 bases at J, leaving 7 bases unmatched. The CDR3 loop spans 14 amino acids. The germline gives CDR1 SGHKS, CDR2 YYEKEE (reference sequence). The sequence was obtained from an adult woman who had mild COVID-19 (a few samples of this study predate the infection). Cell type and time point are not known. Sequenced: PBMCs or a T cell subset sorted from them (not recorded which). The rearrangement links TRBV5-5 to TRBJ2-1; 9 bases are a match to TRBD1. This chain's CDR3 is CASSDTGGGNEQFF. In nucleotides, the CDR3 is TGTGCCAGCAGTGATACAGGGGGCGGAAATGAGCAGTTCTTC.